This TCR beta chain was sequenced during a study of control samples from healthy donors and cancer patients. Losses at the gene ends were 5 bases for V and 0 bases for J; bases not matched to a gene: 11. This CDR3 is built from 17 residues. Germline V gene data show CDR1 as LNHDA and CDR2 as SQIVND (reference sequence). Generated by immunoSEQ multiplex PCR, the TCRdb table keeps only in-frame clones and is missing some. The data hold about 160,000 clones, with 90% to 95% observed a single time. This receptor was obtained from a woman aged 40 to 50 in good health. Sequencing input: blood. The rearrangement uses TRBV19 and TRBJ2-7; 9 bases align to TRBD2. Written as DNA, the CDR3 is TGTGCCAGTAGTTCAATCACTAGCGGGCCTAGCTCCTACGAGCAGTACTTC. This codes for CASSSITSGPSSYEQYF.